One and the same sample provided the 26 T cell receptor beta chains below, sequenced in a study of T cell responses to AZD1222 COVID-19 vaccine. Sequenced by immunoSEQ multiplex PCR; TCRdb stores in-frame clones only, minus some. This sample yields some 180,000 clones, of which around 90% are seen a single time; roughly 1.9% belongs to the top ten. The source was peripheral blood, collected 28 days after the second AZD1222 dose. These receptors originate from an adult who received the AZD1222 COVID-19 vaccine.

V is TRBV7-8 and J is TRBJ1-2; 8 bases fit TRBD1. This CDR3 is 15 amino acids long. Germline CDR1 is SGHVS and CDR2 is FQNEAQ. J lost 1 base, V lost 4 bases, and 5 bases had no gene match. The CDR3 protein is CASSSRTGINYGYTF. The CDR3 DNA is TGTGCCAGCAGCTCCCGGACAGGGATTAACTATGGCTACACCTTC.

About this clone: Other DNA sequences in the same sample also yield this CDR3. J is TRBJ1-1 and V is TRBV18; weak D call: TRBD1 (6 bases). V dropped 1 base and J dropped 5 bases, with 8 bases sitting between them. The CDR3 totals 13 residues. The germline gives CDR1 KGHSH, CDR2 LQKENI. CDR3 DNA sequence: TGTGCCAGCTCACCACGTAGGGGGACTGAAGCTTTCTTT. This sequence encodes CASSPRRGTEAFF.

The chain carries TRBV24-1 and TRBJ1-5, with 7 positions matching TRBD1. This CDR3 has 16 amino acids. Germline CDR1 KGHDR, CDR2 SFDVKD. Germline trimming cut 3 bases from V and 0 bases from J; bases unmatched to any gene: 4. The CDR3 loop is CATSDPQGYSNQPQHF. The CDR3 DNA is TGTGCCACCAGTGATCCACAGGGGTATAGCAATCAGCCCCAGCATTTT.

The gene calls are TRBV6-5 and TRBJ1-4, with 8 positions matching TRBD1. After removal of 2 bases from V and 2 bases from J, the junction contained 4 bases not matched to a gene. CDR1 and CDR2 from the germline V gene are MNHEY and SVGAGI. This CDR3 region has 16 residues. The CDR3 reads CASSYRQGATNEKLFF. The CDR3 coding sequence is TGTGCCAGCAGTTACCGCCAGGGGGCCACTAATGAAAAACTGTTTTTT.

This chain connects TRBV6-2 or TRBV6-3 to TRBJ1-5; TRBD1 matches at 7 bases. CDR1 and CDR2 from the germline V gene are MNHEY and SVGEGT. The CDR3 runs to 17 residues. Unmatched junction bases numbered 11, after V lost 6 bases and J lost 0 bases. CDR3 sequence: CASSYGGDSYSNQPQHF. In DNA form, the CDR3 reads TGTGCCAGCAGCTATGGGGGGGACAGTTATAGCAATCAGCCCCAGCATTTT.

The chain employs TRBV7-2 and TRBJ2-2; the match to TRBD1 covers 9 bases. V trimming: 5 bases; J trimming: 2 bases; junction bases outside the gene matches: 6. This CDR3 contains 16 residues. The V gene's germline CDR1 is SGHTA and CDR2 FQGNSA. The CDR3 protein is CASSPGQGLNTGELFF. For the CDR3, the DNA is TGTGCCAGCAGCCCGGGACAGGGTTTAAACACCGGGGAGCTGTTTTTT.

CDR3 amino acids: CASSIQGSREPQHF. The CDR3 DNA sequence: TGCGCCAGCAGTATACAGGGCTCCAGAGAGCCCCAGCATTTT. V usage is TRBV10-1 and J usage is TRBJ1-5, with D possibly matching TRBD1 (6 bases). V was clipped by 5 bases and J by 8 bases, with 16 bases between them. CDR1 and CDR2 (germline): WNHNN, SYGVQD (reference sequence). This CDR3 is built from 14 residues.

J is TRBJ2-7 and V is TRBV30; the D gene could be TRBD1 or TRBD2 (6 bases each). The CDR3 is 17 residues long. The germline gives CDR1 GTSNPN, CDR2 SVGIG (reference sequence). Trimming took off 4 bases at V and 2 bases at J, with 24 bases between the two ends. The CDR3 sequence is CAWIQRGLGKGTYEQYF. The CDR3 region has the DNA TGTGCCTGGATTCAACGGGGGCTAGGGAAGGGAACCTACGAGCAGTACTTC. The full variable domain, in which reference TRBV30 and TRBJ2-7 provide the parts outside the CDR3, is SQTIHQWPATLVQPVGSPLSLECTVEGTSNPNLYWYRQAAGRGLQLLFYSVGIGQISSEVPQNLSASRPQDRQFILSSKKLLLSDSGFYLCAWIQRGLGKGTYEQYFGPGTRLTVT.

The J gene is TRBJ1-2, the V gene TRBV25-1; D is perhaps TRBD1 (5 bases). Germline V gene lookup returns CDR1 MGHDK and CDR2 SYGVNS. The V gene lost 5 bases and the J gene lost 10 bases, with 11 bases spanning the gap. The CDR3 totals 11 residues. The CDR3 sequence: CASSSGTFYTF. DNA of the CDR3: TGTGCCAGCAGTTCTGGGACCTTCTACACCTTC.

The rearrangement joins TRBV9 to TRBJ2-5; D is perhaps TRBD1 (6 bases). V lost 0 bases and J 2 bases, leaving 11 bases between the germline ends. Germline CDR1 is SGDLS and CDR2 is YYNGEE. This CDR3 comprises 15 residues. The CDR3 here is CASSVGTVLQETQYF. In DNA, the CDR3 is TGTGCCAGCAGCGTAGGGACAGTTTTGCAAGAGACCCAGTACTTC. Full variable domain (rest looked up from reference TRBV9 and TRBJ2-5): DSGVTQTPKHLITATGQRVTLRCSPRSGDLSVYWYQQSLDQGLQFLIQYYNGEERAKGNILERFSAQQFPDLHSELNLSSLELGDSALYFCASSVGTVLQETQYFGPGTRLLVL.

This chain joins TRBV28 and TRBJ2-7; 12 nucleotides agree with TRBD2. This CDR3 comprises 15 residues. The germline V gene has CDR1 MDHEN and CDR2 SYDVKM. V was clipped by 4 bases and J by 0 bases; unmatched bases: 1. The CDR3, as DNA: TGTGCCAGCAGTTGGACTAGCGGGATCTCCTACGAGCAGTACTTC. Amino acids: CASSWTSGISYEQYF.

J is TRBJ2-7 and V is TRBV27, with TRBD2 matching 14 bases. V was clipped by 3 bases and J by 4 bases; unmatched bases: 2. The CDR3 runs 15 residues. Germline V CDR1 and CDR2: MNHEY, SMNVEV (reference sequence). In DNA form, the CDR3 reads TGTGCCAGCAGTTTCGGGACTAGCGGGAGTTACGAGCAGTACTTC. Protein: CASSFGTSGSYEQYF.

The J gene is TRBJ1-2, the V gene TRBV19, with D perhaps matching TRBD1 (5 bases). This CDR3 region has 14 residues. Between the trimmed V and J ends, which lost 7 bases and 6 bases, there was a span of 18 bases. The germline CDR1 and CDR2 sequences are LNHDA and SQIVND (reference sequence). CDR3 nucleotide sequence: TGTGCCAGTAACATGGGCCGGGGGATCGATGGCTACACCTTC. Translated, it gives CASNMGRGIDGYTF.

The CDR3, as DNA: TGTGCCAGCAAAAGGGGCAAGAACACTGAAGCTTTCTTT. Protein sequence: CASKRGKNTEAFF. The chain couples TRBV2 to TRBJ1-1, with D possibly matching TRBD1 (5 bases). CDR3 length: 13 amino acids. The germline V gene encodes CDR1 SNHLY and CDR2 FYNNEI. Trimming took 7 bases from V and 1 from J, leaving 10 bases between them. Supplemented by reference TRBV2 and TRBJ1-1, the full variable domain reads EPEVTQTPSHQVTQMGQEVILRCVPISNHLYFYWYRQILGQKVEFLVSFYNNEISEKSEIFDDQFSVERPDGSNFTLKIRSTKLEDSAMYFCASKRGKNTEAFFGQGTRLTVV.

The chain is built from TRBV12-3 or TRBV12-4 and TRBJ1-5, with D unclear. The CDR3 is made up of 11 amino acids. V was clipped by 1 base and J by 5 bases, with 0 bases between them. CDR3 sequence: CASSLDQPQHF. CDR3 DNA: TGTGCCAGCAGTTTAGATCAGCCCCAGCATTTT.

This clone was counted once. The CDR3 spells CSARRILGADTQYF. The CDR3 coding sequence is TGCAGCGCCCGAAGAATCCTGGGGGCAGATACGCAGTATTTT. The chain has TRBV29-1 and TRBJ2-3; D is perhaps TRBD1 or TRBD2 (5 bases each). This CDR3 has 14 residues. V was trimmed by 7 bases and J by 4 bases, leaving 18 bases between them. Germline V gives CDR1 SQVTM, CDR2 ANQGSEA.

This chain links TRBV5-6 with TRBJ2-7; D perhaps matches TRBD1 (6 bases). The CDR3 is 14 residues long. Germline CDR1 reads SGHDT; CDR2 reads YYEEEE. The V gene lost 4 bases and the J gene lost 4 bases, with 15 bases spanning the gap. CDR3 amino acids: CASSRPQGRYEQYF. The CDR3 DNA is TGTGCCAGCAGCCGCCCACAGGGCCGATACGAGCAGTACTTC.

The CDR3: CASSIQAVGTEAFF. The CDR3 DNA follows: TGTGCCAGTAGTATCCAGGCGGTAGGCACTGAAGCTTTCTTT. The J gene is TRBJ1-1, the V gene TRBV19, with no clear D. The CDR3 runs to 14 residues. V was trimmed by 3 bases and J by 4 bases, leaving 12 bases between them. CDR1 and CDR2 from the germline V gene are LNHDA and SQIVND (reference sequence).

The chain carries TRBV11-3 and TRBJ2-1; D possibly corresponds to TRBD2 (5 bases). Trimming took off 0 bases at V and 2 bases at J, with 8 bases between the two ends. This CDR3 spans 15 amino acids. Germline CDR1 reads SGHNT; CDR2 reads YENEEA. The CDR3 here is CASSLESGPYNEQFF. The CDR3 coding sequence is TGTGCCAGCAGCTTAGAGAGCGGCCCCTACAATGAGCAGTTCTTC.

This chain uses TRBV18 with TRBJ2-3, with D uncertain. This CDR3 has 12 residues. Germline CDR1 and CDR2: KGHSH and LQKENI. V lost 6 bases and J lost 4, with 8 bases in between. CDR3 DNA: TGTGCCAGCTCCATCTACGCAGATACGCAGTATTTT. Protein product: CASSIYADTQYF. Complete variable domain (other parts from reference TRBV18 and TRBJ2-3): NAGVMQNPRHLVRRRGQEARLRCSPMKGHSHVYWYRQLPEEGLKFMVYLQKENIIDESGMPKERFSAEFPKEGPSILRIQQVVRGDSAAYFCASSIYADTQYFGPGTRLTVL.

The chain uses TRBV10-3 and TRBJ1-5; D ambiguous. The CDR3 runs to 17 residues. V dropped 0 bases and J dropped 0 bases, with 12 bases sitting between them. In germline, CDR1 is ENHRY, CDR2 SYGVKD. Written as DNA, the CDR3 is TGTGCCATCAGTGAGTCGGCAAGGGCTGATAGCAATCAGCCCCAGCATTTT. Translation gives CAISESARADSNQPQHF.

The J gene is TRBJ2-7, the V gene TRBV7-8, with TRBD1 identical over 7 bases. V lost 5 bases to trimming and J lost 6 bases; unmatched junction nucleotides: 7. The CDR3 sequence is 13 residues long. CDR1 and CDR2 from the germline V gene are SGHVS and FQNEAQ. The CDR3 loop reads CASSRLAGGEQYF. CDR3 DNA: TGTGCCAGCAGCCGCCTTGCAGGGGGCGAGCAGTACTTC. The full variable domain, its missing parts supplied by reference TRBV7-8 and TRBJ2-7, is GAGVSQSPRYKVAKRGQDVALRCDPISGHVSLFWYQQALGQGPEFLTYFQNEAQLDKSGLPSDRFFAERPEGSVSTLKIQRTQQEDSAVYLCASSRLAGGEQYFGPGTRLTVT.

The gene calls are TRBV7-9 and TRBJ2-1; TRBD2 matches at 13 bases. Trimming took 2 bases from V and 8 from J; bases not matched to a gene: 3. The length of the CDR3 is 15 residues. Germline CDR1 is SEHNR and CDR2 is FQNEAQ (reference sequence). The CDR3 sequence: CASSLPTSGGHEQFF. DNA for the CDR3: TGTGCCAGCAGCTTACCGACTAGCGGGGGGCATGAGCAGTTCTTC.

The chain recombines TRBV7-2 with TRBJ1-5; D gene ambiguous. Germline loops: CDR1 SGHTA, CDR2 FQGNSA. The CDR3 extends over 14 amino acids. V lost 6 bases and J 4 bases, leaving 13 bases between the germline ends. The CDR3 DNA sequence: TGTGCCAGCAGTACCCGTGAGGGTAATCAGCCCCAGCATTTT. This sequence encodes CASSTREGNQPQHF.

The chain has TRBV12-3 or TRBV12-4 and TRBJ1-2; no clear D gene. Trimming left V 2 bases short and J 2 bases short, with 6 bases between. CDR3 size: 13 residues. This CDR3 reads CASSLPQNYGYTF. In nucleotides, the CDR3 is TGTGCCAGCAGTTTACCCCAAAACTATGGCTACACCTTC.

The chain combines TRBV6-5 with TRBJ1-2; D is undetermined. CDR3 length: 13 amino acids. V lost 7 bases, J lost 8 bases, and 17 bases lay in between. Germline V CDR1 and CDR2: MNHEY, SVGAGI. This CDR3 is CASTNGVREGYTF. For the CDR3, the DNA is TGTGCCAGCACCAACGGGGTGAGGGAAGGCTACACCTTC.